This TCR beta chain was recorded in a study of shared clonotypes between healthy human individuals. Germline V gene data show CDR1 as SGHVS and CDR2 as FNYEAQ. Trimming shortened V by 0 bases and J by 4 bases, and 8 bases separated the two germline ends. The CDR3 sequence is 14 residues long. Terminally differentiated effector memory CD45RA+ cells were excluded from the naive CD8 cells, which were CD45RO-negative and positively selected for CCR7. Assay used: immunoSEQ multiplex PCR; TCRdb lists only in-frame clones, some missing. Found here are 1.5 million to 2.5 million clones, just under 95% of them singletons; the top ten hold 1.2%.

This receptor was taken from a man aged 18 to 29 in good health. This chain links TRBV7-6 with TRBJ2-3, with D uncertain. Specimen: naive CD8+ T cells sorted from blood. CDR3 sequence: CASSLATGADTQYF. The CDR3 nucleotides are TGTGCCAGCAGCTTAGCGACGGGTGCAGATACGCAGTATTTT.